What follows is one TCR beta chain and its context. Trimming took off 4 bases at V and 7 bases at J, with 13 bases between the two ends. This CDR3 contains 13 residues. This sample is part of a study of blood T cell repertoires in COVID-19. Using immunoSEQ multiplex PCR, the repertoire was profiled, and TCRdb retains in-frame clones only, with some absent. The sample records around 450,000 clones, 87% being singletons. The sequencing sample was made of PBMCs or T cells enriched from blood (not recorded which). The chain carries TRBV12-3 or TRBV12-4 and TRBJ1-2; maybe TRBD1 (6 bases). The sequence derives from a woman aged 18-30 years with acute COVID-19. In nucleotides, the CDR3 is TGTGCCAGCAGTTCGGGGACAAGAGGTGGCTACACCTTC. This codes for CASSSGTRGGYTF.